This T cell receptor (beta chain) was captured by sequencing in a study of blood T cell repertoires in COVID-19. Looking at the study overall: Collection of acute and convalescent COVID-19 samples took place in the United States, Italy and Spain. T cells, B-cell-depleted T cells, or PBMCs supplied cDNA or gDNA.

In the original processing: Reference gene primers were amplified, and this amplification served to estimate nucleated cell counts. Sequencing used immunoSEQ multiplex PCR; TCRdb keeps in-frame clones, though not all of them. V, J and clone size are those of that table, while D and trimming were read from the DNA. Of under 450,000 clones listed, over 65% are singletons. V was pared by 7 bases and J by 6 bases, with 6 bases of the junction left unmatched. Germline V gene data show CDR1 as WSHSY and CDR2 as SAAADI. The length of the CDR3 is 13 residues. The source of this sequence is a human donor with acute or convalescent COVID-19. The donor label of this sample is uncertain. The chain uses TRBV10-2 and TRBJ1-5; 7 bases map to TRBD1. The sample comprised peripheral blood. The CDR3 here is CASTQGVGQPQHF. In nucleotides, the CDR3 is TGCGCCAGCACTCAGGGGGTTGGTCAGCCCCAGCATTTT.